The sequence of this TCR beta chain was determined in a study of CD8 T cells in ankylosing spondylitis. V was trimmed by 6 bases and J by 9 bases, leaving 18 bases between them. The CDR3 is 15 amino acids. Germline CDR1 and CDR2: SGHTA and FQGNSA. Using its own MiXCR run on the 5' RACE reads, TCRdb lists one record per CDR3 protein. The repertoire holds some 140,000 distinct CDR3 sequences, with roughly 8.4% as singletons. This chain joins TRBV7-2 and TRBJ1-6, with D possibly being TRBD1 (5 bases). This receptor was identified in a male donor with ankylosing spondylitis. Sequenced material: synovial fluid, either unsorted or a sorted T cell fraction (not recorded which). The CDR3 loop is CASRSRDYDSSPLHF. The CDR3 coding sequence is TGTGCCAGCAGGTCGCGGGACTATGATAGTTCACCCCTCCACTTT.